This TCR beta chain was obtained from a study of blood T cell repertoires in COVID-19. The overall study: Sample material is recorded as cDNA or gDNA derived from T cells, B-cell-depleted T cells, or PBMCs.

The CDR3 is made up of 18 amino acids. With 1 base removed from V and 4 bases from J, the gap between germline ends came to 22 bases. Per germline, CDR1 SGHAT and CDR2 FQNNGV. Clones were sequenced by immunoSEQ multiplex PCR, and TCRdb holds only the in-frame ones, with some missing. This sample has approximately 120,000 clones; more than 75% occur once, and the top ten carry approximately 8%. The sample comprised peripheral blood. This sequence originates from a man aged 45 to 65 with acute or convalescent COVID-19. The chain has TRBV11-2 and TRBJ1-1; D perhaps matches TRBD1 (5 bases). In nucleotides, the CDR3 is TGTGCCAGCAGCTTAGTGGGTGGGTCAGGGAGGTTTGGCACTGAAGCTTTCTTT. Encoded protein: CASSLVGGSGRFGTEAFF. Filled out from reference TRBV11-2 and TRBJ1-1, the complete variable domain reads EAGVAQSPRYKIIEKRQSVAFWCNPISGHATLYWYQQILGQGPKLLIQFQNNGVVDDSQLPKDRFSAERLKGVDSTLKIQPAKLEDSAVYLCASSLVGGSGRFGTEAFFGQGTRLTVV.